Shown below are 29 T cell receptor beta chains from a single sample sequenced in a study of T cell repertoires in cytomegalovirus infection. TCRdb re-called the reads through MiXCR, storing one row per CDR3 protein. The sample holds 100,000 to 150,000 distinct CDR3 sequences, 7% to 10% seen once. Source material: PBMCs. The receptor source for this set is a human donor in good health (CMV status not recorded). Some clones in this sample may be carry-over from other donors' samples.

This clonotype was detected ten times or more. The gene calls are TRBV10-3 and TRBJ1-5, with D possibly matching TRBD1 (6 bases). V was clipped by 0 bases and J by 7 bases, with 13 bases between them. Germline CDR1 ENHRY, CDR2 SYGVKD. This CDR3 is 15 amino acids long. The DNA of the CDR3 is TGTGCCATCAGTGAGTCGAGGGACATAATCCAGCCCCAGCATTTT. It translates to CAISESRDIIQPQHF.

This clonotype has at least ten counts. The chain combines TRBV12-3 or TRBV12-4 with TRBJ1-5; no firm D call. CDR3 length: 15 amino acids. Trimming pared 1 base from V and 3 bases from J, leaving 10 bases between. CDR3 loop: CASSLGAGNNQPQHF. The CDR3 DNA follows: TGTGCCAGCAGTTTAGGGGCAGGCAACAATCAGCCCCAGCATTTT.

This clonotype was counted only a few times. The chain carries TRBV28 and TRBJ1-5, with 7 bases that match TRBD1. The CDR3 sequence is 15 residues long. Germline CDR1 is MDHEN and CDR2 is SYDVKM. Trimming at V came to 6 bases and at J to 0 bases, leaving 5 bases not matched to a gene. CDR3: CASSPTGVSNQPQHF. CDR3 in DNA: TGTGCCAGCAGCCCCACAGGGGTTAGCAATCAGCCCCAGCATTTT.

The chain links TRBV20-1 to TRBJ2-7; TRBD2 aligns across 11 bases. This CDR3 contains 16 residues. Germline V CDR1 and CDR2: DFQATT, SNEGSKA (reference sequence). With 5 bases clipped from V and 6 bases from J, the junction kept 15 bases outside the gene matches. The DNA for the CDR3 is TGCAGTGCTTCTAGCGGGGGGCTATCCGGGTCTACCGAGCAGTACTTC. It yields the protein CSASSGGLSGSTEQYF.

The chain is built from TRBV20-1 and TRBJ2-5, with 8 bases lining up with TRBD1. In germline, CDR1 is DFQATT, CDR2 SNEGSKA (reference sequence). V lost 6 bases to trimming and J lost 0 bases; unmatched junction nucleotides: 6. This CDR3 is built from 14 residues. The CDR3 sequence is CSAPPGQDQETQYF. The CDR3 DNA sequence: TGCAGTGCGCCCCCGGGACAGGACCAAGAGACCCAGTACTTC.

This clonotype was recorded many times. V and J are TRBV10-3 and TRBJ1-1; D call uncertain. With 6 bases removed from V and 0 bases from J, the gap between germline ends came to 5 bases. The CDR3 length is 12 residues. Germline CDR1 and CDR2: ENHRY and SYGVKD. This CDR3 reads CAIRALNTEAFF. The CDR3 DNA sequence: TGTGCCATCAGGGCACTGAACACTGAAGCTTTCTTT.

This clonotype has a handful of counts. The V gene is TRBV28, the J gene TRBJ2-1, with 11 bases that match TRBD2. After removal of 5 bases from V and 7 bases from J, the junction contained 7 bases not matched to a gene. This CDR3 has 15 amino acids. The germline V gene has CDR1 MDHEN and CDR2 SYDVKM. The CDR3 bases are TGTGCCAGCAGTACCCTAGCGGGGGGTCGGAATGAGCAGTTCTTC. Its translation is CASSTLAGGRNEQFF.

The table lists this clonotype with a few counts. The chain employs TRBV2 and TRBJ2-2, with no clear D. Germline V gives CDR1 SNHLY, CDR2 FYNNEI. The CDR3 runs 15 residues. V lost 0 bases, J lost 1 base, and 6 bases lay in between. This CDR3 reads CASSEARLNTGELFF. The CDR3 bases are TGTGCCAGCAGTGAAGCGCGGTTGAACACCGGGGAGCTGTTTTTT.

The chain is built from TRBV27 and TRBJ2-1, with a weak D call TRBD1 (6 bases). Deletions cut 4 bases from V and 5 bases from J, with 12 bases between. CDR1 and CDR2 from the germline V gene are MNHEY and SMNVEV (reference sequence). The CDR3 is 14 residues long. For the CDR3, the DNA is TGTGCCAGCAGTTCTCAGGGGTCCCACAATGAGCAGTTCTTC. Translation gives CASSSQGSHNEQFF.

There are many counts of this clonotype. The rearrangement uses TRBV19 and TRBJ1-1; no reliable D call. V was pared by 7 bases and J by 1 base, with 10 bases between. CDR1 LNHDA and CDR2 SQIVND come from the germline V gene (reference sequence). The CDR3 has 13 amino acids. The CDR3 DNA is TGTGCCAGTACTCCCTGGGAGAACACTGAAGCTTTCTTT. This sequence encodes CASTPWENTEAFF.

This clonotype was found many times. The chain joins TRBV29-1 to TRBJ2-1, with D perhaps matching TRBD1 (7 bases). Germline assignment: CDR1 SQVTM and CDR2 ANQGSEA. This CDR3 has 12 amino acids. V lost 6 bases and J lost 10, with 16 bases in between. CDR3 protein: CSVGGQGGEQFF. In DNA form, the CDR3 reads TGCAGCGTCGGTGGGCAGGGGGGCGAGCAGTTCTTC.

This clonotype has a count of ten or more. The chain is built from TRBV4-2 and TRBJ2-3; possibly TRBD1 or TRBD2 for D (6 bases each). V was cut by 4 bases and J by 2 bases, with 16 bases left in between. Germline CDR1 and CDR2: LGHNA and YNFKEQ. The CDR3 is 16 residues long. CDR3 DNA sequence: TGTGCCAGCAGCCCTCTCGAGGGGGGCCCCACAGATACGCAGTATTTT. It specifies CASSPLEGGPTDTQYF.

This clonotype was seen repeatedly, ten times or more. The J gene is TRBJ1-1, the V gene TRBV2, with D uncertain. The germline V gene encodes CDR1 SNHLY and CDR2 FYNNEI. V was cut by 6 bases and J by 0 bases, with 8 bases left in between. This CDR3 has 13 amino acids. The CDR3 is CASRRYVNTEAFF. The CDR3 nucleotides are TGTGCCAGCAGGCGGTATGTGAACACTGAAGCTTTCTTT.

Ten or more counts support this clonotype. The chain is built from TRBV11-3 and TRBJ2-5; D unresolved. V lost 3 bases, J lost 0 bases, and 5 bases lay in between. Germline V gene data show CDR1 as SGHNT and CDR2 as YENEEA. This CDR3 contains 13 residues. This chain's CDR3 is CASSFSDQETQYF. The CDR3 bases are TGTGCCAGCAGCTTTTCGGACCAAGAGACCCAGTACTTC.

The chain has TRBV5-1 and TRBJ2-5; no definite D call. V was pared by 6 bases and J by 3 bases, with 12 bases between. Looked up from germline, CDR1 is SGHRS and CDR2 is YFSETQ. CDR3 length: 13 residues. The CDR3: CASTGLEKETQYF. The CDR3 bases are TGCGCCAGCACAGGTCTGGAAAAAGAGACCCAGTACTTC.

V and J are TRBV15 and TRBJ2-7, with a weak D call TRBD2 (6 bases). Trimming shortened V by 2 bases and J by 5 bases, and 10 bases separated the two germline ends. CDR3 length: 13 amino acids. The V gene's germline CDR1 is LNHNV and CDR2 YYDKDF (reference sequence). CDR3 DNA: TGTGCCACCAGCAGACAGGAGGGCCACGAGCAGTACTTC. This encodes CATSRQEGHEQYF.

This clonotype came up many times. The chain joins TRBV25-1 to TRBJ2-2; D unclear. V lost 4 bases and J lost 1, with 7 bases in between. CDR3 size: 14 residues. Germline values: CDR1 MGHDK, CDR2 SYGVNS. CDR3 sequence (DNA): TGTGCCAGCAGTGTTAGGCTGAACACCGGGGAGCTGTTTTTT. Protein sequence: CASSVRLNTGELFF.

With respect to this clonotype: A much larger clone is a single base away; this may be a read error. The chain has TRBV6-2 or TRBV6-3 and TRBJ2-1; 9 bases match TRBD2. The CDR3 covers 15 residues. In germline, CDR1 is MNHEY, CDR2 SVGEGT. The CDR3 loop reads CASRGAGGTYNEQIF. The CDR3 bases are TGTGCCAGCCGGGGGGCGGGGGGGACCTACAATGAGCAGATCTTC.

This clonotype was found many times. This chain connects TRBV7-2 to TRBJ1-2, with 7 bases that match TRBD1. V was clipped by 6 bases and J by 8 bases; unmatched bases: 15. The CDR3 runs 15 residues. Germline CDR1 reads SGHTA; CDR2 reads FQGNSA. The CDR3 loop is CASRLTTEGAWGYTF. DNA for the CDR3: TGTGCCAGCAGGTTGACCACGGAGGGGGCTTGGGGCTACACCTTC. Variable domain in full (rest from reference TRBV7-2 and TRBJ1-2): GAGVSQSPSNKVTEKGKDVELRCDPISGHTALYWYRQSLGQGLEFLIYFQGNSAPDKSGLPSDRFSAERTGGSVSTLTIQRTQQEDSAVYLCASRLTTEGAWGYTFGSGTRLTVV.

The V and J genes are TRBV20-1 and TRBJ2-3, with D possibly called TRBD1 or TRBD2 (5 bases each). This CDR3 has 10 residues. Germline V gene lookup returns CDR1 DFQATT and CDR2 SNEGSKA (reference sequence). V was trimmed by 5 bases and J by 5 bases, leaving 5 bases between them. CDR3 nucleotide sequence: TGCAGTGCTGGGGGAGATACGCAGTATTTT. It codes for CSAGGDTQYF.

V gene TRBV29-1 combines with J gene TRBJ2-5; D not certain. Trimming removed 6 bases from V and 5 bases from J, with 10 bases in between. The germline V gene encodes CDR1 SQVTM and CDR2 ANQGSEA. The CDR3 contains 11 residues. The CDR3 bases are TGCAGCGTCGATCTAGGGGAGACCCAGTACTTC. Amino acids: CSVDLGETQYF.

This clonotype was seen at least ten times. This chain connects TRBV7-2 to TRBJ2-3, with 7 positions matching TRBD2. The CDR3 contains 17 residues. Germline V lookup: CDR1 SGHTA, CDR2 FQGNSA. After removal of 4 bases from V and 0 bases from J, the junction contained 10 bases not matched to a gene. The CDR3 spells CASSSRLAGASTDTQYF. The CDR3 nucleotides read TGTGCCAGCAGCTCCCGGTTGGCGGGAGCTAGCACAGATACGCAGTATTTT.

This clonotype was found many times. The chain has TRBV2 and TRBJ2-3, with 8 nucleotides matching TRBD1. The CDR3 has 12 residues. The germline CDR1 and CDR2 sequences are SNHLY and FYNNEI. J was trimmed by 7 bases and V by 6 bases; bases with no gene match: 3. CDR3 loop: CASRDRDHTQYF. For the CDR3, the DNA is TGTGCCAGCAGGGACAGGGATCATACGCAGTATTTT.

In its sample, this clonotype was seen many times. The rearrangement joins TRBV5-4 to TRBJ1-6; 9 bases map to TRBD1. The V gene end was trimmed by 2 bases and the J gene end by 7 bases; junction bases not matched to a gene: 4. Germline CDR1 reads SGHNT; CDR2 reads YYREEE (reference sequence). This CDR3 spans 15 amino acids. The CDR3 DNA follows: TGTGCCAGCAGCTTCCCTGGACAGGGGAATTCACCCCTCCACTTT. It specifies CASSFPGQGNSPLHF.

This clonotype was seen many times. The rearrangement joins TRBV15 to TRBJ1-1; D is unclear. Germline loops: CDR1 LNHNV, CDR2 YYDKDF (reference sequence). The V and J ends lost 6 bases and 1 base respectively, with 12 bases between them. CDR3 length equals 14 residues. CDR3 bases: TGTGCCACCAGTCAGGTGAGGTGGAACACTGAAGCTTTCTTT. Its translation is CATSQVRWNTEAFF.

This clonotype has only a few counts. The V and J genes are TRBV2 and TRBJ2-7, with D hard to call. Germline CDR1 reads SNHLY; CDR2 reads FYNNEI. The CDR3 extends over 14 amino acids. The V gene lost 4 bases and the J gene lost 0 bases, with 10 bases spanning the gap. CDR3 nucleotides: TGTGCCAGCAGTGGGGCGGACGGCTCCTACGAGCAGTACTTC. Amino acid sequence: CASSGADGSYEQYF. Using reference TRBV2 and TRBJ2-7 for the parts outside the CDR3, the full variable domain is EPEVTQTPSHQVTQMGQEVILRCVPISNHLYFYWYRQILGQKVEFLVSFYNNEISEKSEIFDDQFSVERPDGSNFTLKIRSTKLEDSAMYFCASSGADGSYEQYFGPGTRLTVT.

This clonotype occurred many times. The rearrangement joins TRBV7-2 to TRBJ1-1; D unresolved. This CDR3 has 13 amino acids. Germline lookup yields CDR1 SGHTA and CDR2 FQGNSA. V was shortened by 5 bases and J by 1 base, with 8 bases between the two germline ends. The CDR3 DNA follows: TGTGCCAGCAGCCCCAGTCAGAACACTGAAGCTTTCTTT. It codes for CASSPSQNTEAFF.

There are a few counts of this clonotype. The V gene is TRBV14, the J gene TRBJ1-5; 7 bases are shared with TRBD1. V lost 5 bases and J lost 4; bases outside the gene matches: 5. The CDR3 extends over 14 amino acids. The germline V gene encodes CDR1 SGHDN and CDR2 FVKESK. For the CDR3, the DNA is TGTGCCAGCAGCAAGACAGGGAGGAATCAGCCCCAGCATTTT. Its translation is CASSKTGRNQPQHF.

This clonotype was picked up many times. The chain couples TRBV7-8 to TRBJ1-6; TRBD1 matches 7 bases. V gave up 5 bases and J gave up 10 bases; unmatched junction bases: 11. The germline CDR1 and CDR2 sequences are SGHVS and FQNEAQ. This CDR3 has 15 amino acids. The CDR3 loop reads CASSPQGVVGSPLHF. CDR3 nucleotides: TGTGCCAGCAGCCCGCAGGGGGTAGTTGGGTCACCCCTCCACTTT.